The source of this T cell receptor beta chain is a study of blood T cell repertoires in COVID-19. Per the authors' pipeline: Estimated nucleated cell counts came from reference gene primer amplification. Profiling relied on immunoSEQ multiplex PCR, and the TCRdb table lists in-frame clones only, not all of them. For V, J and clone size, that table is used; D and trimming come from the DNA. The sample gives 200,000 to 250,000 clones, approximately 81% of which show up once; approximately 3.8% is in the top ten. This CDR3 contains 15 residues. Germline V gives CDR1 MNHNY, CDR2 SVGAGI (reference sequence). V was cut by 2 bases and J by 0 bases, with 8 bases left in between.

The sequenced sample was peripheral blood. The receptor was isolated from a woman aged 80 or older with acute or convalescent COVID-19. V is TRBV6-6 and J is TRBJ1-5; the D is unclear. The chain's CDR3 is CASSYGTDSNQPQHF. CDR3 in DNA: TGTGCCAGCAGTTACGGTACAGATAGCAATCAGCCCCAGCATTTT.